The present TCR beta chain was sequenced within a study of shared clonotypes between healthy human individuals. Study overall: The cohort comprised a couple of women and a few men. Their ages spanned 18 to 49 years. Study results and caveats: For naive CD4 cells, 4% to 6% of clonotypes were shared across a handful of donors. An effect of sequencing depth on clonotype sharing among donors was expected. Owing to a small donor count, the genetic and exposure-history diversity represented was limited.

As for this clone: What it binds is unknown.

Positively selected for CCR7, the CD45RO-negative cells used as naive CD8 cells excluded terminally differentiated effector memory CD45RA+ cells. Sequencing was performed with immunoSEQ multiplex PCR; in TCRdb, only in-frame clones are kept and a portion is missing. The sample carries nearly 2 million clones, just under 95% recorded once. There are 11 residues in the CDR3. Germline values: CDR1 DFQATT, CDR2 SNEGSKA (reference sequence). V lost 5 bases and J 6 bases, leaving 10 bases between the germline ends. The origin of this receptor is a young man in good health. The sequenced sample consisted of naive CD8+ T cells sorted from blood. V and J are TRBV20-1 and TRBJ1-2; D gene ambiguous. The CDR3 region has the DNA TGCAGTGCTGGACGAAATCATGGCTACACCTTC. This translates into CSAGRNHGYTF.